A single sample is the source of the 30 T cell receptor beta chains below, sequenced in a study of control samples from healthy donors and cancer patients. Method: immunoSEQ multiplex PCR; TCRdb's copy keeps in-frame clones and lacks some. The sample contains 150,000 to 200,000 clones, approximately 90% of which appear only once. The sample taken for sequencing was blood. The receptors come from a man aged 30-40 years in good health.

The chain links TRBV5-1 to TRBJ2-7, with 12 bases identical to TRBD1. Trimming cost V 0 bases and J 2 bases; bases outside gene matches: 3. The CDR3 extends over 16 amino acids. The V gene's germline CDR1 is SGHRS and CDR2 YFSETQ. The chain's CDR3 is CASSLGGTGGPYEQYF. Written as DNA, the CDR3 is TGCGCCAGCAGCTTGGGGGGGACAGGGGGCCCCTACGAGCAGTACTTC. Using reference TRBV5-1 and TRBJ2-7 for the parts outside the CDR3, the full variable domain is KAGVTQTPRYLIKTRGQQVTLSCSPISGHRSVSWYQQTPGQGLQFLFEYFSETQRNKGNFPGRFSGRQFSNSRSEMNVSTLELGDSALYLCASSLGGTGGPYEQYFGPGTRLTVT.

The chain links TRBV27 to TRBJ2-3, with D possibly TRBD2 on 6 matching bases. The CDR3 runs to 15 residues. Germline V gene lookup returns CDR1 MNHEY and CDR2 SMNVEV (reference sequence). V was shortened by 2 bases and J by 3 bases, with 12 bases between the two germline ends. DNA of the CDR3: TGTGCCAGCAGTTTACAGGGCGGAGGGACAGATACGCAGTATTTT. As protein: CASSLQGGGTDTQYF.

The chain couples TRBV5-6 to TRBJ2-5; unclear D gene. V lost 2 bases and J lost 3, with 5 bases in between. This CDR3 has 12 residues. The V gene's germline CDR1 is SGHDT and CDR2 YYEEEE. The CDR3 DNA sequence: TGTGCCAGCAGCTTCTGGGAAGAGACCCAGTACTTC. This codes for CASSFWEETQYF.

The V gene is TRBV24-1, the J gene TRBJ2-1, with D perhaps matching TRBD2 (5 bases). This CDR3 is built from 13 residues. Looked up from germline, CDR1 is KGHDR and CDR2 is SFDVKD. V was trimmed by 1 base and J by 6 bases, leaving 6 bases between them. The CDR3 sequence is CATSDLSGNEQFF. CDR3 sequence (DNA): TGTGCCACCAGTGATTTAAGCGGCAATGAGCAGTTCTTC.

The rearrangement links TRBV5-1 to TRBJ2-7; 10 positions match TRBD2. CDR1 and CDR2 (germline): SGHRS, YFSETQ. The CDR3 runs to 16 residues. The V and J ends lost 2 bases and 6 bases, in that order; junction bases with no gene match: 11. CDR3 sequence: CASSFITAGGPSEQYF. The CDR3 bases are TGCGCCAGCAGCTTTATCACAGCGGGAGGGCCTTCCGAGCAGTACTTC.

The J gene is TRBJ1-3, the V gene TRBV29-1, with a possible D match to TRBD1 (6 bases). Germline CDR1 and CDR2: SQVTM and ANQGSEA. V was trimmed by 1 base and J by 1 base, leaving 8 bases between them. The CDR3 contains 14 residues. The CDR3 here is CSVEGRGSGNTIYF. The CDR3 region has the DNA TGCAGCGTTGAAGGCAGGGGTTCTGGAAACACCATATATTTT.

The chain uses TRBV7-2 and TRBJ2-7, with D uncertain. Germline-derived CDR1 and CDR2 are SGHTA and FQGNSA. This CDR3 has 12 amino acids. Trimming pared 1 base from V and 3 bases from J, leaving 4 bases between. The CDR3 bases are TGTGCCAGCAGCTTAGATGACTACGAGCAGTACTTC. It codes for CASSLDDYEQYF. Full variable domain (rest looked up from reference TRBV7-2 and TRBJ2-7): GAGVSQSPSNKVTEKGKDVELRCDPISGHTALYWYRQSLGQGLEFLIYFQGNSAPDKSGLPSDRFSAERTGGSVSTLTIQRTQQEDSAVYLCASSLDDYEQYFGPGTRLTVT.

The genes are TRBV13 and TRBJ2-7; maybe TRBD1 (5 bases). Trimming took off 3 bases at V and 6 bases at J, with 9 bases between the two ends. The CDR3 contains 12 residues. The germline V gene encodes CDR1 PRHDT and CDR2 FYEKMQ (reference sequence). The CDR3 region has the DNA TGTGCCAGCAGCTTTCCCCAGGGCGAGCAGTACTTC. Its translation: CASSFPQGEQYF.

This rearrangement joins TRBV7-9 to TRBJ1-1; the D gene is possibly TRBD1 (5 bases). In germline, CDR1 is SEHNR, CDR2 FQNEAQ (reference sequence). The CDR3 extends over 13 amino acids. Trimming stripped 5 bases from V and 5 bases from J, with 12 bases between. The CDR3 sequence: CASSSPGGTEAFF. Here the CDR3 DNA reads TGTGCCAGCAGCAGCCCCGGGGGAACTGAAGCTTTCTTT. The variable domain in full, completed from reference TRBV7-9 and TRBJ1-1, reads DTGVSQNPRHKITKRGQNVTFRCDPISEHNRLYWYRQTLGQGPEFLTYFQNEAQLEKSRLLSDRFSAERPKGSFSTLEIQRTEQGDSAMYLCASSSPGGTEAFFGQGTRLTVV.

This chain links TRBV9 with TRBJ1-1, with D possibly matching TRBD1 (6 bases). V gave up 0 bases and J gave up 10 bases, with 16 bases separating them. Germline CDR1 is SGDLS and CDR2 is YYNGEE. The CDR3 is made up of 14 amino acids. CDR3 loop: CASSVGQGSDPAFF. The CDR3 DNA reads as TGTGCCAGCAGCGTAGGGCAGGGGTCGGATCCAGCTTTCTTT.

This clone was detected only once. The V call is TRBV27, the J call TRBJ1-6; no firm D call. This CDR3 is built from 12 residues. The germline V and J ends were trimmed by 3 bases and 10 bases, with 7 bases remaining between them. Per the germline V gene, CDR1 is MNHEY and CDR2 is SMNVEV (reference sequence). CDR3 in amino acids: CASSFSDSPLHF. The CDR3 DNA sequence: TGTGCCAGCAGTTTTTCCGACTCACCCCTCCACTTT.

This chain joins TRBV30 and TRBJ1-1, with D unresolved. Between the trimmed V and J ends, which lost 0 bases and 0 bases, there was a span of 8 bases. This CDR3 comprises 14 residues. Germline V gene data show CDR1 as GTSNPN and CDR2 as SVGIG (reference sequence). The DNA of the CDR3 is TGTGCCTGGAGTGTAGGGCAGGTGAACACTGAAGCTTTCTTT. Its translation is CAWSVGQVNTEAFF.

V gene TRBV19 combines with J gene TRBJ2-1, with a possible D match to TRBD2 (5 bases). The CDR3 has 12 amino acids. V was shortened by 3 bases and J by 8 bases, with 8 bases between the two germline ends. The germline V gene encodes CDR1 LNHDA and CDR2 SQIVND (reference sequence). The chain's CDR3 is CASSMARDEQFF. CDR3 nucleotide sequence: TGTGCCAGTAGTATGGCGCGGGATGAGCAGTTCTTC. Looking up the rest from reference TRBV19 and TRBJ2-1 gives the full variable domain: DGGITQSPKYLFRKEGQNVTLSCEQNLNHDAMYWYRQDPGQGLRLIYYSQIVNDFQKGDIAEGYSVSREKKESFPLTVTSAQKNPTAFYLCASSMARDEQFFGPGTRLTVL.

The chain joins TRBV7-9 to TRBJ2-7, with D perhaps being TRBD1 or TRBD2 (5 bases each). The CDR3 loop spans 15 amino acids. Germline V lookup: CDR1 SEHNR, CDR2 FQNEAQ (reference sequence). The V end lost 4 bases, the J end lost 2 bases, and 15 bases lay between the germline ends. CDR3 bases: TGTGCCAGCAGCTCCGTCGGGGACCGGCCCTACGAGCAGTACTTC. This sequence encodes CASSSVGDRPYEQYF. Variable domain in full (rest from reference TRBV7-9 and TRBJ2-7): DTGVSQNPRHKITKRGQNVTFRCDPISEHNRLYWYRQTLGQGPEFLTYFQNEAQLEKSRLLSDRFSAERPKGSFSTLEIQRTEQGDSAMYLCASSSVGDRPYEQYFGPGTRLTVT.

The rearrangement links TRBV5-6 to TRBJ1-5, with a weak D call TRBD1 (6 bases). The CDR3 has 15 amino acids. CDR1 SGHDT and CDR2 YYEEEE come from the germline V gene. The germline V and J ends were trimmed by 3 bases and 3 bases, with 13 bases remaining between them. This CDR3 reads CASSWGAGINQPQHF. CDR3 coding DNA: TGTGCCAGCAGCTGGGGGGCGGGGATCAATCAGCCCCAGCATTTT.

This clone was seen only once. CDR3 in DNA: TGCAGCGTGGAACAGGGGGGCGGTGAAAAACTGTTTTTT. Protein product: CSVEQGGGEKLFF. The gene calls are TRBV29-1 and TRBJ1-4; 8 nucleotides agree with TRBD1. The CDR3 runs to 13 residues. Looked up from germline, CDR1 is SQVTM and CDR2 is ANQGSEA. After removal of 6 bases from V and 7 bases from J, the junction contained 7 bases not matched to a gene.

The chain carries TRBV6-5 and TRBJ1-2, with D perhaps TRBD1 (6 bases). V lost 5 bases, J lost 7 bases, and 14 bases lay in between. Germline V lookup: CDR1 MNHEY, CDR2 SVGAGI. This CDR3 is 13 amino acids long. The CDR3 sequence: CASSQRTESGYTF. DNA of the CDR3: TGTGCCAGCAGTCAGCGGACAGAATCTGGCTACACCTTC.

This chain connects TRBV15 to TRBJ1-2, with TRBD1 matching over 9 bases. Germline CDR1 reads LNHNV; CDR2 reads YYDKDF (reference sequence). V shed 3 bases and J 8 bases; nucleotides not matched to a gene: 7. The CDR3 covers 14 residues. This CDR3 is CATSSQQGAGGYTF. The CDR3 DNA sequence: TGTGCCACCAGCAGTCAACAGGGGGCTGGCGGCTACACCTTC. Complete variable domain (other parts from reference TRBV15 and TRBJ1-2): DAMVIQNPRYQVTQFGKPVTLSCSQTLNHNVMYWYQQKSSQAPKLLFHYYDKDFNNEADTPDNFQSRRPNTSFCFLDIRSPGLGDTAMYLCATSSQQGAGGYTFGSGTRLTVV.

This clone was observed once. The chain carries TRBV27 and TRBJ2-2; TRBD1 matches 9 bases. This CDR3 comprises 15 residues. V trimming: 3 bases; J trimming: 5 bases; junction bases outside the gene matches: 4. The germline V gene encodes CDR1 MNHEY and CDR2 SMNVEV (reference sequence). Here the CDR3 reads CASSLGQGGTGELFF. Written as DNA, the CDR3 is TGTGCCAGCAGTTTGGGACAGGGTGGAACCGGGGAGCTGTTTTTT.

The V call is TRBV9, the J call TRBJ2-1, with D maybe TRBD2 (6 bases). Germline V gene data show CDR1 as SGDLS and CDR2 as YYNGEE. V lost 2 bases and J 8 bases, leaving 23 bases between the germline ends. This CDR3 contains 17 residues. The CDR3 coding sequence is TGTGCCAGCAGCGTCGGGGAGAGGGACTTGCCGGGCGATGAGCAGTTCTTC. This translates into CASSVGERDLPGDEQFF.

The V gene is TRBV3-1 (or the pseudogene TRBV3-2), the J gene TRBJ1-3; unclear D gene. The germline V gene has CDR1 LGHDT and CDR2 YNNKEL (reference sequence). The CDR3 has 16 residues. V was clipped by 4 bases and J by 0 bases, with 13 bases between them. Written as DNA, the CDR3 is TGTGCCAGCAGCCTGCATTCACGGAGCTCTGGAAACACCATATATTTT. Its protein product is CASSLHSRSSGNTIYF.

The V call is TRBV19, the J call TRBJ1-1, with a possible D match to TRBD1 (6 bases). The CDR3 sequence is 13 residues long. Trimming left V 6 bases short and J 1 base short, with 9 bases between. Germline V gene sequence: CDR1 LNHDA, CDR2 SQIVND (reference sequence). The CDR3 loop is CASSQTGNTEAFF. The DNA for the CDR3 is TGTGCCAGTAGCCAGACAGGGAACACTGAAGCTTTCTTT.

The V and J genes are TRBV27 and TRBJ2-7; D remains ambiguous. V was clipped by 5 bases and J by 1 base, with 15 bases between them. The germline V gene has CDR1 MNHEY and CDR2 SMNVEV (reference sequence). This CDR3 contains 15 residues. The CDR3 sequence: CASSLSSPISYEQYF. The CDR3 bases are TGTGCCAGCAGTCTCTCTTCACCTATTTCCTACGAGCAGTACTTC.

The CDR3 DNA reads as TGTGCCAGCAGTTACTGGGACACTATGAACACTGAAGCTTTCTTT. The encoded protein is CASSYWDTMNTEAFF. The chain carries TRBV6-6 and TRBJ1-1; a weak D match, TRBD1 (6 bases). From germline, CDR1 is MNHNY and CDR2 SVGAGI (reference sequence). The CDR3 contains 15 residues. Trimming removed 1 base from V and 0 bases from J, with 9 bases in between.

The chain employs TRBV7-9 and TRBJ2-5; D may correspond to TRBD1 or TRBD2 (6 bases each). The V end lost 5 bases, the J end lost 2 bases, and 15 bases lay between the germline ends. The length of the CDR3 is 15 residues. The germline CDR1 and CDR2 sequences are SEHNR and FQNEAQ (reference sequence). The CDR3: CASSLGGMIQETQYF. CDR3 DNA sequence: TGTGCCAGCAGCCTAGGGGGGATGATTCAAGAGACCCAGTACTTC.

The V call is TRBV4-1, the J call TRBJ2-3; D may be TRBD1 or TRBD2 (5 bases each). CDR1 and CDR2 from the germline V gene are MGHRA and YSYEKL. The CDR3 has 14 amino acids. The V end was cut by 3 bases, the J end by 3 bases, with 10 bases between. CDR3 sequence: CASSQGVGTDTQYF. For the CDR3, the DNA is TGCGCCAGCAGCCAGGGGGTGGGGACAGATACGCAGTATTTT.

The V and J genes are TRBV28 and TRBJ1-3; 11 bases map to TRBD1. The CDR3 totals 16 residues. CDR1 and CDR2 from the germline V gene are MDHEN and SYDVKM. Germline trimming cut 3 bases from V and 5 bases from J; bases unmatched to any gene: 6. The CDR3: CASSFGGQGARNTIYF. In DNA, the CDR3 is TGTGCCAGCAGTTTTGGAGGACAGGGGGCTCGAAACACCATATATTTT.

The chain joins TRBV4-2 to TRBJ1-3; D ambiguous. Looked up from germline, CDR1 is LGHNA and CDR2 is YNFKEQ. The V gene lost 0 bases and the J gene lost 0 bases, with 12 bases spanning the gap. CDR3 length: 17 residues. CDR3 nucleotide sequence: TGTGCCAGCAGCCAAGATTTCAGCGGAGGCTCTGGAAACACCATATATTTT. Its protein is CASSQDFSGGSGNTIYF.

The table lists this clone with a count of one. The chain links TRBV6-5 to TRBJ1-3; no clear D gene. V was pared by 8 bases and J by 4 bases, with 15 bases between. The CDR3 extends over 14 amino acids. The germline V gene encodes CDR1 MNHEY and CDR2 SVGAGI. Here the CDR3 reads CASFWQADGNTIYF. The CDR3 bases are TGTGCCAGCTTTTGGCAGGCCGACGGAAACACCATATATTTT.

The chain has TRBV5-4 and TRBJ1-3, with 7 bases fitting TRBD1. The CDR3 is made up of 14 amino acids. Germline loops: CDR1 SGHNT, CDR2 YYREEE (reference sequence). V dropped 5 bases and J dropped 1; count of bases not matched to a gene: 3. The CDR3 loop reads CASSNRGSGNTIYF. The DNA of the CDR3 is TGTGCCAGCAGTAACAGGGGATCTGGAAACACCATATATTTT.